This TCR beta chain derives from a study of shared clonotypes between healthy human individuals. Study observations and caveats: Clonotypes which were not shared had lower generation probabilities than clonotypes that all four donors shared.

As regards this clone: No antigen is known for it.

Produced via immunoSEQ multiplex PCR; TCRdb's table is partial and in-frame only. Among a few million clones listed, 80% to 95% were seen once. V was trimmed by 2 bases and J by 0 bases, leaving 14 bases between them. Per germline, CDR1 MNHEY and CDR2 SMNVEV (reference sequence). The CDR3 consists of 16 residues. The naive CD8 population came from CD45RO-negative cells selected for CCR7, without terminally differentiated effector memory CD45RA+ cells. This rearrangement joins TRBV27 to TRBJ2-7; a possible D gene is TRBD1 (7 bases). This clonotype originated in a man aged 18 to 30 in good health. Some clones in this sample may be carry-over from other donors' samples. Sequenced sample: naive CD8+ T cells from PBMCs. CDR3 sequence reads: CASSLGGTVSSYEQYF. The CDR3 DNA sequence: TGTGCCAGCAGTTTAGGGGGGACAGTGAGCTCCTACGAGCAGTACTTC.